The rows below give T cell receptor beta chains drawn from one sample of a study of siplizumab effects on memory and regulatory T cells. The table came from immunoSEQ multiplex PCR; TCRdb's copy has only in-frame clones and leaves some out. This table has more than 13,000 clones, about 43% appearing once. These receptors have no identified antigens. Sample: CFSE-low (dividing) CD4+ T cells sorted from an allogeneic mixed lymphocyte reaction. The receptors come from a human donor in good health; the cells came from an allogeneic mixed lymphocyte reaction. Some clones in this sample may be carry-over from other donors' samples. CDR3s leave out the opening cysteine and the closing phenylalanine or tryptophan. Fields, in order: CDR3 length, J gene, V gene, CDR3 protein.

cdr3_length: 12; j_call: TRBJ2-5; v_call: TRBV30; cdr3_aa: AWSVRGVRETQY
cdr3_length: 11; j_call: TRBJ2-3; v_call: TRBV11-2; cdr3_aa: ASSQGGMGTQY
cdr3_length: 14; j_call: TRBJ2-1; v_call: TRBV7-2; cdr3_aa: ASSFTSGRVHGEQF
cdr3_length: 11; j_call: TRBJ2-2; v_call: TRBV14; cdr3_aa: ASSQEIPGELF
cdr3_length: 14; j_call: TRBJ2-3; v_call: TRBV28; cdr3_aa: ASSFRAPAQADTQY
cdr3_length: 10; j_call: TRBJ2-5; v_call: TRBV2; cdr3_aa: ASRSGGETQY
cdr3_length: 13; j_call: TRBJ2-1; v_call: TRBV7-3; cdr3_aa: ASSLTVFSTSEQF
cdr3_length: 12; j_call: TRBJ2-1; v_call: TRBV15; cdr3_aa: ATSIRTGRNEQF
cdr3_length: 15; j_call: TRBJ2-3; v_call: TRBV10-2; cdr3_aa: ANSGGQVFASTDTQY
cdr3_length: 13; j_call: TRBJ2-5; v_call: TRBV13; cdr3_aa: ASSLKAGSRETQY
cdr3_length: 14; j_call: TRBJ2-6; v_call: TRBV28; cdr3_aa: ASSRGLASGANVLT
cdr3_length: 12; j_call: TRBJ2-3; v_call: TRBV18; cdr3_aa: ASSPSSTTDTQY
cdr3_length: 13; j_call: TRBJ2-7; v_call: TRBV30; cdr3_aa: AWNPGLAGTYEQY
cdr3_length: 13; j_call: TRBJ1-6; v_call: TRBV15; cdr3_aa: ATSRVQGSNSPLH
cdr3_length: 13; j_call: TRBJ2-7; v_call: TRBV6-1; cdr3_aa: ASSRDQARVYEQY
cdr3_length: 12; j_call: TRBJ2-7; v_call: TRBV6-5; cdr3_aa: ASSRFRDSLGQY
cdr3_length: 15; j_call: TRBJ2-2; v_call: TRBV14; cdr3_aa: ASSSSTYSVYTGELF
cdr3_length: 12; j_call: TRBJ1-2; v_call: TRBV5-6; cdr3_aa: ASTSWAAAYGYT
cdr3_length: 18; j_call: TRBJ2-1; v_call: TRBV6-4; cdr3_aa: ASSDFAGLIKTQNIHEQF
cdr3_length: 14; j_call: TRBJ2-6; v_call: TRBV2; cdr3_aa: ASTGTISSGANVLT
cdr3_length: 12; j_call: TRBJ1-1; v_call: TRBV29-1; cdr3_aa: SVEEVGWNTEAF
cdr3_length: 13; j_call: TRBJ1-5; v_call: TRBV28; cdr3_aa: ASSPRDRFNQPQH
cdr3_length: 12; j_call: TRBJ2-7; v_call: TRBV6-5; cdr3_aa: ASRGSGESYEQY
cdr3_length: 13; j_call: TRBJ2-7; v_call: TRBV6-5; cdr3_aa: ASRGLAGGPYEQY
cdr3_length: 10; j_call: TRBJ1-6; v_call: TRBV7-9; cdr3_aa: ASSFTDSPLH
cdr3_length: 17; j_call: TRBJ2-4; v_call: TRBV21-1; cdr3_aa: ASSNQLGPGQRTKNIQY
cdr3_length: 12; j_call: TRBJ2-7; v_call: TRBV6-1; cdr3_aa: ASGRTGVGYEQY
cdr3_length: 9; j_call: TRBJ2-5; v_call: TRBV27; cdr3_aa: ASKRGETQY
cdr3_length: 9; j_call: TRBJ2-1; v_call: TRBV20-1; cdr3_aa: SGTLYNEQF
cdr3_length: 13; j_call: TRBJ2-7; v_call: TRBV27; cdr3_aa: ASSLFPGIAYEQY
cdr3_length: 12; j_call: TRBJ2-7; v_call: TRBV7-8; cdr3_aa: ASSFLTGTYEQY
cdr3_length: 12; j_call: TRBJ2-5; v_call: TRBV28; cdr3_aa: ASSPPPYQETQY
cdr3_length: 14; j_call: TRBJ2-1; v_call: TRBV5-6; cdr3_aa: ASSLSTSGRLDEQF
cdr3_length: 14; j_call: TRBJ1-3; v_call: TRBV9; cdr3_aa: ASSAAGTPAGNTIY
cdr3_length: 12; j_call: TRBJ2-1; v_call: TRBV11-2; cdr3_aa: ASSLGLGFNEQF
cdr3_length: 13; j_call: TRBJ2-1; v_call: TRBV18; cdr3_aa: ASSPASRSYNEQF
cdr3_length: 10; j_call: TRBJ1-1; v_call: TRBV5-1; cdr3_aa: ASKGVNTEAF
cdr3_length: 12; j_call: TRBJ2-7; v_call: TRBV9; cdr3_aa: ASSPRTNAYEQY
cdr3_length: 13; j_call: TRBJ2-5; v_call: TRBV18; cdr3_aa: ASSPTPRGPETQY
cdr3_length: 13; j_call: TRBJ2-5; v_call: TRBV29-1; cdr3_aa: SVERSGNRWETQY